The present TCR beta chain was sequenced within a study of T cells in Graves' hyperthyroidism and ophthalmopathy. The CDR3 regions of TCR beta were amplified from RNA transcripts. The HTBI primer set served for first-round RT-PCR of the TCR CDR3. TCRdb used MiXCR to reprocess the multiplex PCR reads, holding one entry per CDR3 protein. The sample shows hundreds of thousands of distinct CDR3 sequences, approximately 14% of them seen only once. The V gene's germline CDR1 is SQVTM and CDR2 ANQGSEA. V was cut by 6 bases and J by 0 bases, with 15 bases left in between. The CDR3 is 14 residues long. There are many counts of this clonotype.

The TCR sequence derives from a woman aged 40 to 50 with Graves' ophthalmopathy. Sequenced material: blood. This chain joins TRBV29-1 and TRBJ2-7; D is undetermined. CDR3 protein: CSVKDQESSYEQYF. As DNA, the CDR3 is TGCAGCGTCAAGGATCAGGAGAGCTCCTACGAGCAGTACTTC.